Detailed here is one T cell receptor beta chain. This entry comes from a study of OX40 agonist ivuxolimab in advanced cancers. Sequenced by immunoSEQ multiplex PCR; TCRdb stores in-frame clones only, minus some. The sample includes around 30,000 clones, more than 65% of them seen just once. Per germline, CDR1 PRHDT and CDR2 FYEKMQ (reference sequence). The CDR3 loop spans 15 amino acids. Unmatched junction bases numbered 5, after V lost 5 bases and J lost 5 bases. The chain employs TRBV13 and TRBJ2-2, with 10 bases fitting TRBD1. The sequence was obtained from an adult with an advanced solid tumor such as melanoma, head and neck, liver or kidney cancer. This material consisted of CD4+ or CD8+ T cells sorted from blood, taken in a trial of the OX40 agonist ivuxolimab. The DNA of the CDR3 is TGTGCCAGCAGCCACGGGACAGGGGTTACCGGGGAGCTGTTTTTT. Its protein product is CASSHGTGVTGELFF.